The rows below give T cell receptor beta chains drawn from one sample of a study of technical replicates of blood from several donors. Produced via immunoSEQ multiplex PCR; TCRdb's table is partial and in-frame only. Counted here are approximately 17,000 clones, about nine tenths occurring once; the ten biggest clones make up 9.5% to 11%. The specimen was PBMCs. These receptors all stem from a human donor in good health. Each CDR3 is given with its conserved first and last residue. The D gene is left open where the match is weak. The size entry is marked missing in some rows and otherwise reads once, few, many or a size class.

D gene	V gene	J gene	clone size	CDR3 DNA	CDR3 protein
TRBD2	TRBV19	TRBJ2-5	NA	TGTGCCAGTAGTATAGATCGCGGACTAGCGGGACAGACCCAGTACTTC	CASSIDRGLAGQTQYF
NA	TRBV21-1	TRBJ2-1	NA	TGTGCCATGTATTTAGCGGGAGGGCTTTACAATGAGCAGTTCTTC	CAMYLAGGLYNEQFF
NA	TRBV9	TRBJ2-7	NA	TGTGCCAGCAGCCCCAGGGGAGGGACCTACGAGCAGTACTTC	CASSPRGGTYEQYF
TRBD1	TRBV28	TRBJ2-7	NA	TGTGCCAGCAGTCCATATATCCAGGGGGCTAGGCAGTACTTC	CASSPYIQGARQYF
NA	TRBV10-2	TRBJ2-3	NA	TGCGCCAGCAGTGAGCCACGATGGAGGGTCTCGTATACGCAGTATTTT	CASSEPRWRVSYTQYF
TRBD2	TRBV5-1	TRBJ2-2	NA	TGCGCCAGCAGCCTAGAGGGACTAGACAACACCGGGGAGCTGTTTTTT	CASSLEGLDNTGELFF
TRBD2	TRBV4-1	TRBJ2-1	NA	TGCGCCAGCAGCCAAGGAATTGGACTAGCGAGGTCTTACAATGAGCAGTTCTTC	CASSQGIGLARSYNEQFF
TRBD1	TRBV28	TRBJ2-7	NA	TGTGCCAGCAGGGCCTCCGGGACAGAGGACTACGAGCAGTACTTC	CASRASGTEDYEQYF
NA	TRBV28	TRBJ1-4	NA	TGTGCCAGCAGTTCTTCAGGGGCGGGGGATGAAAAACTGTTTTTT	CASSSSGAGDEKLFF
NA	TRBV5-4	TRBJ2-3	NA	TGTGCCAGCAGCTTGGATAGCCCAGATACGCAGTATTTT	CASSLDSPDTQYF
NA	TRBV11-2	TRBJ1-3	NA	TGTGCCAGCAGCAACTGGGGAAACACCATATATTTT	CASSNWGNTIYF
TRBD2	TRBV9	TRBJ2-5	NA	TGTGCCAGCAGCGCGCCCTCAGGGGATAGCGGGAGGGCCGGGACCCAGTACTTC	CASSAPSGDSGRAGTQYF
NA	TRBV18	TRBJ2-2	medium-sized	TGTGCCAGCTCACCTCCCCGAGACACCGGGGAGCTGTTTTTT	CASSPPRDTGELFF
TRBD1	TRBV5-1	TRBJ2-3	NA	TGCGCCAGCAGCTTTGGACAGGACACAGATACGCAGTATTTT	CASSFGQDTDTQYF
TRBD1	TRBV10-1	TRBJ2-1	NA	TGCGCCAGCAGTGAGATAACAGGGGGGTACAATGAGCAGTTCTTC	CASSEITGGYNEQFF
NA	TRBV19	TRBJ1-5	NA	TGTGCCAGTAATTACGGGATCCTCGATATGGAGCCCCAGCATTTT	CASNYGILDMEPQHF
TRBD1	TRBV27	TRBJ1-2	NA	TGTGCCAGCAGTCTGGGGACAGGCTATGGCTACACCTTC	CASSLGTGYGYTF
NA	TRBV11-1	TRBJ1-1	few	TGTGCCAGCAGCGATCCCAGTACATCGGGTACTGAAGCTTTCTTT	CASSDPSTSGTEAFF
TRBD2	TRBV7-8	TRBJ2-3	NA	TGTGCCAGCAGCGCACTAGCGGGAGGGCCAACTGAGGATACGCAGTATTTT	CASSALAGGPTEDTQYF
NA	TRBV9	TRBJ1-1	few	TGTGCCAGCAGCGTAGATCAGGGTAGTGAAGCTTTCTTT	CASSVDQGSEAFF
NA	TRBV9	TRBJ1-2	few	TGTGCCAGCAGCGTAGGTGGTGGAGGACAGACATATGGCTACACCTTC	CASSVGGGGQTYGYTF
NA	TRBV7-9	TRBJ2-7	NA	TGTGCCAGCAGCTTCACACCATCCTACGAGCAGTACTTC	CASSFTPSYEQYF
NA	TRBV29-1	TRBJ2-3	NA	TGCAGCGGGGGGGTCCAGGATACGCAGTATTTT	CSGGVQDTQYF
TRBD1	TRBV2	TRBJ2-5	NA	TGTGCCAGCAGTGAAGGGGGGACAGGGCGGGCGGGAGAGACCCAGTACTTC	CASSEGGTGRAGETQYF
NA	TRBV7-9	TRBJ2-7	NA	TGTGCCAGCAGCTTAGCAGGGGAAATCCACGAGCAGTACTTC	CASSLAGEIHEQYF
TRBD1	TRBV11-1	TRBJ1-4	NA	TGTGCCAGCAGCCACGGACAGGGGGCAACTAATGAAAAACTGTTTTTT	CASSHGQGATNEKLFF
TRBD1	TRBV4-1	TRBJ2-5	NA	TGCGCCAGCAGCACAGGACAGGCCACCCAGTACTTC	CASSTGQATQYF
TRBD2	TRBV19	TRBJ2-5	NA	TGTGCCAGTAGTATAATGGGACTAGCCGGGGGGGAGACCCAGTACTTC	CASSIMGLAGGETQYF
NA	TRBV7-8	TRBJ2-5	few	TGTGCCACCCGGGACTCTCAAGAGACCCAGTACTTC	CATRDSQETQYF
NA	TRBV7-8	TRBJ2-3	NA	TGTGCCAGCAGCTTAGCTTCAGGAGGGAGAGGGACAGATACGCAGTATTTT	CASSLASGGRGTDTQYF
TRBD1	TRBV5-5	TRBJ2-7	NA	TGTGCCAGCAGTTCCCGACAGGGAGACCCCTACGAGCAGTACTTC	CASSSRQGDPYEQYF
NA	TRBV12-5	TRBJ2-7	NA	TGTGCTAGTGGTTTTCTCCCCCTACTCGACAGGAACCAGGGTGGTTACGAGCAGTACTTC	CASGFLPLLDRNQGGYEQYF
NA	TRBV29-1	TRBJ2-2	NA	TGCAGCGTTAGAATGGTGCGAACCGGGGAGCTGTTTTTT	CSVRMVRTGELFF
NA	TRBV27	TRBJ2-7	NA	TGTGCCAGCGTTGGGCCCGGGGTCGAGCAGTACTTC	CASVGPGVEQYF
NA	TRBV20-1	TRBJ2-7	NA	TGCAGTGCTAGACTTAGCGGCGAGCAGTACTTC	CSARLSGEQYF
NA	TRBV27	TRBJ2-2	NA	TGTGCCAGCAGTTTATCCGGGAGAAGGGAGCTGTTTTTT	CASSLSGRRELFF
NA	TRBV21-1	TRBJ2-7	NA	TGTGCCAGCAGCCCCCGCAGCGGGTACGAGCAGTACTTC	CASSPRSGYEQYF
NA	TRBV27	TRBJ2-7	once	TGTGCCAGCCGGACATCCTTCTCCTACGAGCAGTACTTC	CASRTSFSYEQYF
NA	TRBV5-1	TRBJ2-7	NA	TGCGCCAGCAGCTTGGACTTCCTCGAGCAGTACTTC	CASSLDFLEQYF
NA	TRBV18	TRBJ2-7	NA	TGTGCCAGCTCACCGCGGCAGGGGAGTAACTACGAGCAGTACTTC	CASSPRQGSNYEQYF
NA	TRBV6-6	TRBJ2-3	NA	TGTGCCAGCAATTACCTGGATACGCAGTATTTT	CASNYLDTQYF
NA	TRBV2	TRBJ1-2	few	TGTGCCAGCAGTGTTCAGTCCTATGGCTACACCTTC	CASSVQSYGYTF
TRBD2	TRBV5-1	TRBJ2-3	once	TGCGCCAGCAGGGGGACTAGCGGGAGGGTATCGACAGATACGCAGTATTTT	CASRGTSGRVSTDTQYF
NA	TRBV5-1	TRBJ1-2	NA	TGCGCCAGCAGCTTGGCGAAGACAGCTACTCTTTCTAATGGCTACACCTTC	CASSLAKTATLSNGYTF
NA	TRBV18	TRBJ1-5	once	TGTGCCAGCTCTATAGGGAGCGATCAGCCCCAGCATTTT	CASSIGSDQPQHF
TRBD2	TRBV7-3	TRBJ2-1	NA	TGTGCCAGCAGCCAACAAAGCGGGAGCTCCTACAATGAGCAGTTCTTC	CASSQQSGSSYNEQFF
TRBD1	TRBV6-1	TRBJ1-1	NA	TGTGCCAGCACGGGGACAGGGTCCCAAGCTTTCTTT	CASTGTGSQAFF